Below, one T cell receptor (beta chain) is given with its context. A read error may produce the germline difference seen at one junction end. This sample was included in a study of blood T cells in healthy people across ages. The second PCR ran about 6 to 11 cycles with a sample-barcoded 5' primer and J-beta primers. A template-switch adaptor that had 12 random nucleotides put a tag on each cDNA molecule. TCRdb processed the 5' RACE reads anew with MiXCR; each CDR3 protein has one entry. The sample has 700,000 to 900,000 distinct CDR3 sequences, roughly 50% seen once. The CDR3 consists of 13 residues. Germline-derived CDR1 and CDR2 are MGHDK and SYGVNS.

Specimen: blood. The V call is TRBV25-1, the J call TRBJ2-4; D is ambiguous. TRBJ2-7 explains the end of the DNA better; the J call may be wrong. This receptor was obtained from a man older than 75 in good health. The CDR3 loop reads CASNEGGTYEQYF. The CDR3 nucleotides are TGTGCCAGCAATGAAGGCGGTACCTACGAGCAGTACTTC.